This T cell receptor (beta chain) was documented in a study of CD8+CD57+ T cells in acquired aplastic anemia. About the study: The study obtained an average of around 2.9 ug of DNA from sorted CD4+ and CD8+ cells. General study results and limits: Between the patient and control groups, CD8+ Simpson's diversity did not differ significantly. Common to patients and controls were twenty-nine CD8+ CDR3 sequences.

V lost 1 base to trimming and J lost 2 bases; unmatched junction nucleotides: 3. The CDR3 is 16 amino acids. Germline V gene lookup returns CDR1 LNHNV and CDR2 YYDKDF (reference sequence). This clonotype was picked up many times. The antigen is undetermined. Template material for TCR beta VDJ and CDR3 profiling consisted of genomic DNA. Via MiXCR, TCRdb re-called the reads, giving one row per CDR3 protein. The sample includes 300,000 or so distinct CDR3 sequences, approximately 57% of them seen just once. Input material: sorted CD4+, CD8+, or CD8+CD57+ T cells (not recorded which) from PBMCs. This TCR was recovered from a human donor with severe aplastic anemia or a healthy control (not recorded which). The chain recombines TRBV15 with TRBJ2-2; the match to TRBD1 covers 8 bases. CDR3 bases: TGTGCCACCAGCAGAGGGACAGGGATCAACACCGGGGAGCTGTTTTTT. It specifies CATSRGTGINTGELFF.